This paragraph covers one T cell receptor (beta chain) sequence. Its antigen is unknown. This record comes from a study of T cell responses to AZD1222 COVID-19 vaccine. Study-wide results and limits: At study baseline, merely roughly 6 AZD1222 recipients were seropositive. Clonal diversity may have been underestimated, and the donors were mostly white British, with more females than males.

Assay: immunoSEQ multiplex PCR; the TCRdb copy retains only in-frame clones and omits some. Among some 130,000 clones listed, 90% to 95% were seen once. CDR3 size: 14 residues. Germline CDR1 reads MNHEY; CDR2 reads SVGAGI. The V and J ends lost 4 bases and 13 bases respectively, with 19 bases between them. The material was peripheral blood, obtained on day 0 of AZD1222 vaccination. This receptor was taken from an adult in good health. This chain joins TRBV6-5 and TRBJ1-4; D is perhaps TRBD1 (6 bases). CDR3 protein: CASSSHPEQGLLFF. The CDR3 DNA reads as TGTGCCAGCAGTTCACATCCCGAACAGGGATTACTGTTTTTT.